This TCR beta chain comes out of a study of blood T cell repertoires in COVID-19. This CDR3 region has 16 residues. V lost 6 bases and J 1 base, leaving 17 bases between the germline ends. Germline V gene data show CDR1 as SNHLY and CDR2 as FYNNEI. Authors' data handling: Reference gene primer amplification yielded estimated nucleated cell counts. Repertoires were generated with immunoSEQ multiplex PCR, while TCRdb's copy carries only in-frame clones and drops some. V, J and clone size are those of that table, while D and trimming were read from the DNA. The sample yields some 290,000 clones, roughly 89% seen once.

The rearrangement uses TRBV2 and TRBJ2-3; D is possibly TRBD1 (6 bases). This receptor was identified in a woman aged 25 to 39 who had recovered from COVID-19. Sequencing was carried out using PBMCs or T cells enriched from blood (not recorded which). The CDR3: CASRQTGLSRTDTQYF. The CDR3 DNA is TGTGCCAGCAGGCAAACAGGGTTATCCCGCACAGATACGCAGTATTTT.